The 21 T cell receptor beta chains below come from one sample, sequenced in a study of blood T cell repertoires in COVID-19. Assay: immunoSEQ multiplex PCR; the TCRdb copy retains only in-frame clones and omits some. This table has roughly 150,000 clones, 88% appearing once. The sample was peripheral blood. The origin of the receptors is a man aged 50-59 years who had recovered from COVID-19.

The J gene is TRBJ1-4, the V gene TRBV27; no definite D call. The CDR3 totals 13 residues. V was cut by 2 bases and J by 5 bases, with 6 bases left in between. Looked up from germline, CDR1 is MNHEY and CDR2 is SMNVEV (reference sequence). CDR3 region: CASSLPGNEKLFF. CDR3 coding DNA: TGTGCCAGCAGTTTACCGGGAAATGAAAAACTGTTTTTT.

V and J are TRBV9 and TRBJ2-3, with TRBD2 matching 8 bases. V lost 1 base, J lost 1 base, and 5 bases stayed unmatched. The CDR3 is made up of 16 amino acids. Germline CDR1 SGDLS, CDR2 YYNGEE. The CDR3, as DNA: TGTGCCAGCAGCGTACGGGCGGGAGGCGGCACAGATACGCAGTATTTT. Translation gives CASSVRAGGGTDTQYF. Full variable domain (outside the CDR3, taken from reference TRBV9 and TRBJ2-3): DSGVTQTPKHLITATGQRVTLRCSPRSGDLSVYWYQQSLDQGLQFLIQYYNGEERAKGNILERFSAQQFPDLHSELNLSSLELGDSALYFCASSVRAGGGTDTQYFGPGTRLTVL.

This chain uses TRBV28 with TRBJ1-2; 10 bases are a match to TRBD1. CDR3 length: 15 residues. Per germline, CDR1 MDHEN and CDR2 SYDVKM. J gave up 8 bases and V 6 bases, and 12 bases lay outside the gene matches. The CDR3 protein is CASSPRDRGGRGYTF. Written as DNA, the CDR3 is TGTGCCAGCAGCCCCCGGGACAGGGGAGGGCGGGGCTACACCTTC.

The V gene is TRBV6-5, the J gene TRBJ1-3, with D possibly matching TRBD1 (5 bases). The V gene lost 9 bases and the J gene lost 0 bases, with 9 bases spanning the gap. This CDR3 is built from 13 residues. Germline V gives CDR1 MNHEY, CDR2 SVGAGI. For the CDR3, the DNA is TGTGCCAGGTCACAGGTCTCTGGAAACACCATATATTTT. This codes for CARSQVSGNTIYF.

The rearrangement joins TRBV28 to TRBJ1-5; D is unresolved. V was clipped by 4 bases and J by 1 base, with 8 bases between them. Germline assignment: CDR1 MDHEN and CDR2 SYDVKM. CDR3 size: 14 residues. CDR3 protein: CASSSPLSNQPQHF. The CDR3 coding sequence is TGTGCCAGCAGTTCCCCCCTAAGCAATCAGCCCCAGCATTTT.

With regard to this clone: One end of the junction fails to match germline, which may point to a read error. This chain connects TRBV19 to TRBJ2-2; 8 positions agree with TRBD1. The CDR3 runs 18 residues. Germline V gene data show CDR1 as LNHDA and CDR2 as SQIVND (reference sequence). The CDR3 loop is CASSGRDRRKQNSGELFF. The CDR3 DNA sequence: TGTGCCAGTAGTGGGCGGGACAGGAGGAAGCAGAACAGCGGGGAGCTGTTTTTT.

The chain links TRBV21-1 to TRBJ2-6; the table's TRBD2 call for D was not verified on the DNA. TRBV21-1 is a recognized pseudogene. The CDR3 covers 21 residues. This CDR3 reads CASSKALWGKGETSGANVLTF. In DNA form, the CDR3 reads TGTGCCAGCAGCAAAGCGCTTTGGGGTAAGGGAGAAACCTCTGGGGCCAACGTCCTGACTTTC.

The chain recombines TRBV21-1 with TRBJ2-7; the tabulated D call, TRBD1, remains unverified against the DNA. TRBV21-1 is a pseudogene segment. This CDR3 comprises 17 residues. CDR3 amino acids: CASITRTGTTEIYEQYF. CDR3 bases: TGTGCCAGCATCACCCGGACAGGGACAACGGAGATCTACGAGCAGTACTTC.

This chain connects TRBV6-5 to TRBJ2-3; D uncertain. Trimming pared 8 bases from V and 0 bases from J, leaving 9 bases between. CDR1 and CDR2 (germline): MNHEY, SVGAGI. This CDR3 has 13 residues. The CDR3 bases are TGTGCCAGCTCCTATTCTAGCACAGATACGCAGTATTTT. Residues: CASSYSSTDTQYF.

This chain joins TRBV27 and TRBJ2-3, with a tentative D call TRBD2 (6 bases). The CDR3 is made up of 14 amino acids. Per germline, CDR1 MNHEY and CDR2 SMNVEV (reference sequence). Trimming removed 4 bases from V and 3 bases from J, with 11 bases in between. For the CDR3, the DNA is TGTGCCAGCAGTTGGAGGGAGCGGACAGATACGCAGTATTTT. Amino acids: CASSWRERTDTQYF.

The chain recombines TRBV27 with TRBJ2-7; 9 nucleotides match TRBD1. This CDR3 contains 18 residues. Trimming at V came to 7 bases and at J to 3 bases, leaving 19 bases not matched to a gene. In germline, CDR1 is MNHEY, CDR2 SMNVEV (reference sequence). CDR3 nucleotides: TGTGCCAGCAATTCTCACCGGGACAGGGTCAACTCCAGCTACGAGCAGTACTTC. Protein product: CASNSHRDRVNSSYEQYF.

This rearrangement joins TRBV2 to TRBJ1-3, with a weak D call TRBD1 (5 bases). Trimming left V 5 bases short and J 4 bases short, with 12 bases between. The germline V gene encodes CDR1 SNHLY and CDR2 FYNNEI. This CDR3 has 14 residues. CDR3 sequence: CASSSDTSGNTIYF. In DNA, the CDR3 is TGTGCCAGCAGTTCGGACACTTCAGGAAACACCATATATTTT. Looking up the rest from reference TRBV2 and TRBJ1-3 gives the full variable domain: EPEVTQTPSHQVTQMGQEVILRCVPISNHLYFYWYRQILGQKVEFLVSFYNNEISEKSEIFDDQFSVERPDGSNFTLKIRSTKLEDSAMYFCASSSDTSGNTIYFGEGSWLTVV.

The chain joins TRBV2 to TRBJ2-7; TRBD1 matches at 8 bases. The CDR3 runs 15 residues. Germline lookup yields CDR1 SNHLY and CDR2 FYNNEI. V dropped 5 bases and J dropped 4; count of bases not matched to a gene: 10. The CDR3 DNA reads as TGTGCCAGCAGTCCAGGACAGGGTTCCTTTTACGAGCAGTACTTC. Translating gives CASSPGQGSFYEQYF.

As to this clone: The same CDR3 also results from other DNA sequences found in this sample. The gene calls are TRBV19 and TRBJ1-1, with TRBD1 matching 7 bases. With 7 bases clipped from V and 0 bases from J, the junction kept 5 bases outside the gene matches. Germline values: CDR1 LNHDA, CDR2 SQIVND (reference sequence). The CDR3 contains 14 residues. CDR3 nucleotides: TGTGCCAGTAAAACAGGGACAGTGAACACTGAAGCTTTCTTT. Its translation: CASKTGTVNTEAFF.

The chain joins TRBV7-9 to TRBJ2-3; 7 nucleotides match TRBD2. Germline V gene sequence: CDR1 SEHNR, CDR2 FQNEAQ (reference sequence). V shed 5 bases, J shed 2 bases, and the junction held 13 bases outside the gene matches. This CDR3 contains 17 residues. This CDR3 reads CASSPAIERGYTDTQYF. In nucleotides, the CDR3 is TGTGCCAGCAGCCCAGCGATAGAGCGGGGATACACAGATACGCAGTATTTT.

The chain employs TRBV23-1 and TRBJ1-1; a possible D gene is TRBD1 (6 bases). TRBV23-1 is flagged as an ORF with uncertain function. V lost 1 base and J lost 2, with 14 bases in between. CDR3 length equals 16 residues. CDR3 coding DNA: TGCGCCAGCAGTCAATACCATGGACAGCTAAACACTGAAGCTTTCTTT. This encodes CASSQYHGQLNTEAFF.

The V call is TRBV6-1, the J call TRBJ2-7; TRBD1 aligns across 8 bases. Germline V CDR1 and CDR2: MNHNS, SASEGT. J was trimmed by 6 bases and V by 1 base; bases with no gene match: 11. This CDR3 has 16 residues. The chain's CDR3 is CASSEVSWQGASEQYF. The CDR3 DNA follows: TGTGCCAGCAGTGAAGTTTCGTGGCAGGGGGCGTCCGAGCAGTACTTC.

V gene TRBV7-3 combines with J gene TRBJ2-7; D is possibly TRBD1 (5 bases). Germline V gives CDR1 SGHTA, CDR2 FQGTGA. The CDR3 runs 13 residues. Between the trimmed V and J ends, which lost 2 bases and 4 bases, there was a span of 9 bases. The CDR3 DNA is TGTGCCAGCAGCTTAGACAGTTTTTACGAGCAGTACTTC. As protein: CASSLDSFYEQYF.

The rearrangement uses TRBV18 and TRBJ2-2, with TRBD1 identical over 7 bases. Trimming took 0 bases from V and 6 from J; bases not matched to a gene: 4. The CDR3 length is 15 residues. The germline V gene encodes CDR1 KGHSH and CDR2 LQKENI. CDR3 region: CASSPPGTVAGELFF. The CDR3 coding sequence is TGTGCCAGCTCACCACCGGGGACAGTCGCCGGGGAGCTGTTTTTT.

This chain uses TRBV6-2 or TRBV6-3 with TRBJ2-7; 10 bases match TRBD1. Germline V CDR1 and CDR2: MNHEY, SVGEGT. Germline trimming cut 4 bases from V and 5 bases from J; bases unmatched to any gene: 11. The CDR3 spans 16 residues. The CDR3 region is CASSSRDRGVGDEQYF. CDR3 bases: TGTGCCAGCAGTTCCAGGGACAGGGGAGTTGGGGACGAGCAGTACTTC.

The rearrangement links TRBV11-2 to TRBJ1-2, with 8 bases fitting TRBD1. Trimming took 4 bases from V and 8 from J; bases not matched to a gene: 15. The germline gives CDR1 SGHAT, CDR2 FQNNGV. The CDR3 has 16 amino acids. CDR3 region: CASSSQITRGRGGYTF. In DNA, the CDR3 is TGTGCCAGCAGCTCCCAAATTACCAGGGGGCGAGGAGGCTACACCTTC.